This T cell receptor (beta chain) was sequenced in a study of cytomegalovirus exposure and HLA in healthy donors. Findings of the study overall: Segments of the TCR beta V type were, in most cases, productive about 90% or about 30% of the time in an earlier analysis. In a later analysis, HLA-C alleles had the fewest associated TCRs, DRB1 alleles the most.

PCR employed 60 Vbeta and 13 Jbeta primers. The method was immunoSEQ multiplex PCR; TCRdb's version includes in-frame clones alone and lacks a portion of them. The sample shows 110,000 to 150,000 clones, 80% of them seen only once. About this clone itself: The antigen remains unidentified.

The CDR3 consists of 17 residues. With V trimmed by 0 bases and J by 6 bases, 12 bases remained unmatched. CDR1 is SGHVS, CDR2 FNYEAQ, per germline. Sequences were obtained from PBMCs. The TCR sequence derives from a male donor in good health and CMV-seronegative. The rearrangement joins TRBV7-6 to TRBJ2-5; TRBD1 matches 8 bases. As DNA, the CDR3 is TGTGCCAGCAGCTTAGCGCAAGGACAGGGTAATTCGAAGACCCAGTACTTC. Its translation: CASSLAQGQGNSKTQYF. The entire variable domain, with the rest obtained from reference TRBV7-6 and TRBJ2-5, is as follows: GAGVSQSPRYKVTKRGQDVALRCDPISGHVSLYWYRQALGQGPEFLTYFNYEAQQDKSGLPNDRFSAERPEGSISTLTIQRTEQRDSAMYRCASSLAQGQGNSKTQYFGPGTRLLVL.